Listed here are 13 T cell receptor beta chains from one sample, sequenced in a study of yellow fever vaccine responses in identical twins. TCRdb reanalysed the RT-PCR reads using MiXCR and keeps one entry per CDR3 protein. The table includes under 3,000 distinct CDR3 sequences, 86% detected once. The sequenced sample was T cells from blood (PBMCs), unsorted or a sorted subset (not recorded which), obtained before or after yellow fever vaccination (not recorded which). These receptors all stem from a woman under 30 who received the yellow fever vaccine.

Only a few counts were recorded for this clonotype. The chain uses TRBV28 and TRBJ2-1; D unclear. CDR3 size: 15 residues. Per the germline V gene, CDR1 is MDHEN and CDR2 is SYDVKM. V lost 6 bases and J 3 bases, leaving 15 bases between the germline ends. This CDR3 is CASRSEPASYNEQFF. The CDR3 DNA reads TGTGCCAGCAGATCGGAACCAGCGAGCTACAATGAGCAGTTCTTC.

The CDR3 DNA reads TGTGCCAGCACGCGGAGGGCCGCAGAGACCCAGTACTTC. As protein: CASTRRAAETQYF. J is TRBJ2-5 and V is TRBV11-2, with a possible D match to TRBD2 (6 bases). The germline V gene encodes CDR1 SGHAT and CDR2 FQNNGV. V lost 7 bases and J 4 bases, leaving 13 bases between the germline ends. This CDR3 has 13 residues.

The chain combines TRBV11-2 with TRBJ1-1; a weak D match, TRBD1 (6 bases). V was clipped by 1 base and J by 5 bases, with 11 bases between them. CDR3 length equals 14 residues. Germline V gene lookup returns CDR1 SGHAT and CDR2 FQNNGV. The CDR3 protein is CASSLGGGWTEAFF. The CDR3 DNA follows: TGTGCCAGCAGCTTAGGAGGGGGGTGGACTGAAGCTTTCTTT. Variable domain in full (rest from reference TRBV11-2 and TRBJ1-1): EAGVAQSPRYKIIEKRQSVAFWCNPISGHATLYWYQQILGQGPKLLIQFQNNGVVDDSQLPKDRFSAERLKGVDSTLKIQPAKLEDSAVYLCASSLGGGWTEAFFGQGTRLTVV.

The chain has TRBV11-1 and TRBJ2-6; D gene unclear. V was pared by 7 bases and J by 10 bases, with 11 bases between. Per the germline V gene, CDR1 is SGHAT and CDR2 is FQDESV (reference sequence). The CDR3 covers 12 residues. The CDR3 spells CASTDAPNVLTF. CDR3 coding DNA: TGTGCCAGCACCGACGCACCGAACGTCCTGACTTTC.

This clonotype was detected a few times. The chain uses TRBV7-6 and TRBJ2-7, with no clear D. Trimming removed 2 bases at V and 7 bases at J, with 9 bases between. In germline, CDR1 is SGHVS, CDR2 FNYEAQ. This CDR3 region has 12 residues. The CDR3 DNA reads as TGTGCCAGCAGCTTATCCGACTCGGAGCAGTACTTC. Translated: CASSLSDSEQYF.

The genes are TRBV27 and TRBJ2-6; a weak D match, TRBD1 (5 bases). Looked up from germline, CDR1 is MNHEY and CDR2 is SMNVEV (reference sequence). V lost 5 bases to trimming and J lost 4 bases, with 12 bases between them. The CDR3 is made up of 15 amino acids. CDR3 nucleotide sequence: TGTGCCAGCAGTGAAACAGGTTCCGGGGCCAACGTCCTGACTTTC. This translates into CASSETGSGANVLTF.

This chain connects TRBV11-3 to TRBJ1-3; D is uncertain. CDR1 and CDR2 (germline): SGHNT, YENEEA. V was clipped by 4 bases and J by 4 bases, with 11 bases between them. This CDR3 region has 14 residues. This CDR3 is CASSWEAGGNTIYF. The CDR3 DNA is TGTGCCAGCAGCTGGGAGGCTGGAGGAAACACCATATATTTT.

The J gene is TRBJ2-7, the V gene TRBV11-1, with D tentatively TRBD1 (6 bases). Germline V gene sequence: CDR1 SGHAT, CDR2 FQDESV (reference sequence). The CDR3 is 16 residues long. Trimming removed 0 bases at V and 0 bases at J, with 12 bases between. The CDR3, as DNA: TGTGCCAGCAGCTTAGCGATTGACAGGTTCTCCTACGAGCAGTACTTC. It translates to CASSLAIDRFSYEQYF.

V and J are TRBV6-1 and TRBJ2-7; TRBD2 might be the D (6 bases). Germline CDR1 is MNHNS and CDR2 is SASEGT. This CDR3 is built from 13 residues. With 5 bases removed from V and 2 bases from J, the gap between germline ends came to 10 bases. The CDR3 DNA sequence: TGTGCCAGCAGTCGGCCGGGGGCCTACGAGCAGTACTTC. Translating it yields CASSRPGAYEQYF.

On this clonotype: The junction shows a germline mismatch at one end, possibly a read error. The chain has TRBV7-7 and TRBJ2-5, with unresolved D. The CDR3 extends over 11 amino acids. From germline, CDR1 is SSHAT and CDR2 FNYEAQ (reference sequence). The CDR3 coding sequence is TGTGCTAGCAGCTTAGTTGAGACCCAGTACTTC. Protein sequence: CASSLVETQYF.

The V gene is TRBV10-3, the J gene TRBJ2-7; 7 positions agree with TRBD1. The CDR3 extends over 14 amino acids. J was trimmed by 2 bases and V by 6 bases; bases with no gene match: 7. The V gene's germline CDR1 is ENHRY and CDR2 SYGVKD. The DNA of the CDR3 is TGTGCCATCAGGAAACGGGACAGAGCCTACGAGCAGTACTTC. This encodes CAIRKRDRAYEQYF.

The V call is TRBV6-5, the J call TRBJ2-3; D is tentatively TRBD1 or TRBD2 (6 bases each). In germline, CDR1 is MNHEY, CDR2 SVGAGI. V was shortened by 2 bases and J by 2 bases, with 14 bases between the two germline ends. This CDR3 region has 16 residues. The CDR3 reads CASSYIPGAITDTQYF. In nucleotides, the CDR3 is TGTGCCAGCAGTTACATCCCGGGGGCGATCACAGATACGCAGTATTTT.

This chain joins TRBV7-2 and TRBJ1-5; weak D call: TRBD1 (5 bases). The CDR3 has 14 residues. Between the trimmed V and J ends, which lost 4 bases and 3 bases, there was a span of 10 bases. The germline gives CDR1 SGHTA, CDR2 FQGNSA. The CDR3, as DNA: TGTGCCAGCAGCTCGGGACTCCTCAATCAGCCCCAGCATTTT. Translation gives CASSSGLLNQPQHF.